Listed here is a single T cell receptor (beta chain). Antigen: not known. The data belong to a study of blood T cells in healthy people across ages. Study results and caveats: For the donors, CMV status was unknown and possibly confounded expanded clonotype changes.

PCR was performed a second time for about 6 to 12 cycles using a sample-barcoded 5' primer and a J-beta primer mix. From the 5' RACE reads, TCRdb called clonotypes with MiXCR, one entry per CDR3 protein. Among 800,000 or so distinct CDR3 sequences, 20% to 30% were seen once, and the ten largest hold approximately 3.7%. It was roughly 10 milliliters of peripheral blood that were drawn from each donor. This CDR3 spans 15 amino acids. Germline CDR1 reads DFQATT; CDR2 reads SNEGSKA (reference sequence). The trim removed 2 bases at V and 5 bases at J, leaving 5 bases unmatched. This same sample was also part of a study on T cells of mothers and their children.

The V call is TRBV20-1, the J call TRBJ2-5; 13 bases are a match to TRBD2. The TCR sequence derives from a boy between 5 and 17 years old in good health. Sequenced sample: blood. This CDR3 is CSARSWTSGSETQYF. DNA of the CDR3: TGCAGTGCTAGATCATGGACTAGCGGGAGCGAGACCCAGTACTTC.